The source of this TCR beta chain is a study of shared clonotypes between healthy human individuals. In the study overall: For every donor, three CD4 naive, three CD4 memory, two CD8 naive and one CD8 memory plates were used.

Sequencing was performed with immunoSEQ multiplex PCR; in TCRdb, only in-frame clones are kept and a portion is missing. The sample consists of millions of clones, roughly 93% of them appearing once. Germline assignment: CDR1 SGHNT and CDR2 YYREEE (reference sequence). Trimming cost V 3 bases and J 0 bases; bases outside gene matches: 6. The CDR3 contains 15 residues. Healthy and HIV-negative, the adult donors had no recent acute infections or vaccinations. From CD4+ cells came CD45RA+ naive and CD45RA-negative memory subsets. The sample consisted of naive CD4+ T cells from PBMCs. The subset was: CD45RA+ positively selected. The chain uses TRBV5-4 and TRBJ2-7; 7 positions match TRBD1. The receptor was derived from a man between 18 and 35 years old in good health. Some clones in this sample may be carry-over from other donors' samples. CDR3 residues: CASSSTGTVSYEQYF. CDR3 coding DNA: TGTGCCAGCAGCTCCACCGGGACAGTCTCCTACGAGCAGTACTTC.